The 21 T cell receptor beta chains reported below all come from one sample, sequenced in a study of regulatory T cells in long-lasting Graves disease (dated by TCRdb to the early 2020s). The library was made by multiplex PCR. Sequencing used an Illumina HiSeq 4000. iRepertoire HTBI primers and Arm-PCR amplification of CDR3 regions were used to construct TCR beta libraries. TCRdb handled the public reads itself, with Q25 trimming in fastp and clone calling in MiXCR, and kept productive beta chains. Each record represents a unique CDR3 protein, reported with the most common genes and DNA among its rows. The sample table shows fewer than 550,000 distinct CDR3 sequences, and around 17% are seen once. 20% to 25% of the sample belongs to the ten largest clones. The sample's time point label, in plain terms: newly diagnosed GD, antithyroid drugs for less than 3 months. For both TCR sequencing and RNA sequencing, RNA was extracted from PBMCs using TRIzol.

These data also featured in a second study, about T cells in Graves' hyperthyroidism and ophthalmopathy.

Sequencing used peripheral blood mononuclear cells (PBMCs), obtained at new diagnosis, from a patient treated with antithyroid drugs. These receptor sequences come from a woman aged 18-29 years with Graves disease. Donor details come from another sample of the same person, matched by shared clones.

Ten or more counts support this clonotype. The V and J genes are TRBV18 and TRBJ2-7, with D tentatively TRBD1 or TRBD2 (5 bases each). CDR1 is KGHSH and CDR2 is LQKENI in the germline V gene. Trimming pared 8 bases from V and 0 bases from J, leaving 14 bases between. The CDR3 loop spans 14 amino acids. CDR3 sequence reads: CASSPPGSSYEQYF. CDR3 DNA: TGTGCCAGCAGCCCACCAGGGAGCTCCTACGAGCAGTACTTC.

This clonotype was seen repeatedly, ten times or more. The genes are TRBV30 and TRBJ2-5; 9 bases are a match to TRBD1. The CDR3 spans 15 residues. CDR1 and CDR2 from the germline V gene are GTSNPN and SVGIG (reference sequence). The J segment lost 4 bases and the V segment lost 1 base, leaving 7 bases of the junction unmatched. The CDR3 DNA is TGTGCCTGGAGTGCCGGGACAGGGATGTTAGAGACCCAGTACTTC. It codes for CAWSAGTGMLETQYF. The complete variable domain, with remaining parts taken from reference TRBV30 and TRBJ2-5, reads SQTIHQWPATLVQPVGSPLSLECTVEGTSNPNLYWYRQAAGRGLQLLFYSVGIGQISSEVPQNLSASRPQDRQFILSSKKLLLSDSGFYLCAWSAGTGMLETQYFGPGTRLLVL.

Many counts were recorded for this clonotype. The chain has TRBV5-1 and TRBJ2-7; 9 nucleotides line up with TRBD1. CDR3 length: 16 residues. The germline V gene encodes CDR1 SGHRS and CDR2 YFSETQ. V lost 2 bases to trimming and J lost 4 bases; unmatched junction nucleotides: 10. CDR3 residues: CASSFEKDRGGYEQYF. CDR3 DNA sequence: TGCGCCAGCAGCTTCGAGAAGGACAGGGGTGGGTACGAGCAGTACTTC.

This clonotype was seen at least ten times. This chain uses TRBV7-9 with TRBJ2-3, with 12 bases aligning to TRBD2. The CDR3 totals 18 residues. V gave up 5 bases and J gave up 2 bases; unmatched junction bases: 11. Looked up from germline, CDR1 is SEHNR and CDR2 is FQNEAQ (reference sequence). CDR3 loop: CASSDGTSGLPYTDTQYF. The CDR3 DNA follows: TGTGCCAGCAGCGACGGGACTAGCGGGCTACCCTACACAGATACGCAGTATTTT.

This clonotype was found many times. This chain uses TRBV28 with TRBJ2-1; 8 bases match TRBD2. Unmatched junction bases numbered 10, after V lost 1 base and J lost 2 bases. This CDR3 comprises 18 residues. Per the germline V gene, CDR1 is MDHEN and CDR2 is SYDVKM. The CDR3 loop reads CASSLFGLAGNPYNEQFF. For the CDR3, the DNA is TGTGCCAGCAGTTTATTCGGTCTAGCGGGTAATCCCTACAATGAGCAGTTCTTC.

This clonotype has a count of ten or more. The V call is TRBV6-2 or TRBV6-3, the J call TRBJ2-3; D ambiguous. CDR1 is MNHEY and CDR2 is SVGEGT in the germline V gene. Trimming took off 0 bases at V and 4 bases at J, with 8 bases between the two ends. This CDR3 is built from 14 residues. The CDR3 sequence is CASSYSKSADTQYF. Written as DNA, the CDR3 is TGTGCCAGCAGTTACTCGAAATCGGCAGATACGCAGTATTTT.

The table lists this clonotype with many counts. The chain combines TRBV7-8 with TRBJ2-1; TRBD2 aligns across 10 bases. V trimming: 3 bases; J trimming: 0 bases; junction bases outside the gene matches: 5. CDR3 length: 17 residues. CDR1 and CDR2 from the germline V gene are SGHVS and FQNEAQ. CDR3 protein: CASSFRSGRASYNEQFF. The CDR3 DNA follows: TGTGCCAGCAGCTTTCGGAGCGGGAGGGCCTCCTACAATGAGCAGTTCTTC.

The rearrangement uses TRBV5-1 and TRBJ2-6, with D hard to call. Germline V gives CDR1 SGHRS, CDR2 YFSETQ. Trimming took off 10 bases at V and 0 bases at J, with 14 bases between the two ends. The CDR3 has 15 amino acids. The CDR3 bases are TGCGCCTGCACCCCCGCGAGCTCTGGGGCCAACGTCCTGACTTTC. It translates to CACTPASSGANVLTF.

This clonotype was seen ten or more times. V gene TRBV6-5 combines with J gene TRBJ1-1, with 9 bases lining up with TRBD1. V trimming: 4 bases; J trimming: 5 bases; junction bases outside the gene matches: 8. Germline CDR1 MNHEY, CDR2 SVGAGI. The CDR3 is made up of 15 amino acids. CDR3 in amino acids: CASSSSGTGNTEAFF. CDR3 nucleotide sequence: TGTGCCAGCAGTTCGTCCGGGACAGGGAATACTGAAGCTTTCTTT.

CDR3 DNA: TGTGCCACCGCCGGGACTTTGATTTACAATGAGCAGTTCTTC. Translation gives CATAGTLIYNEQFF. The V gene is TRBV2, the J gene TRBJ2-1, with a weak D call TRBD2 (6 bases). Germline loops: CDR1 SNHLY, CDR2 FYNNEI. CDR3 size: 14 residues. Trimming removed 10 bases at V and 4 bases at J, with 17 bases between.

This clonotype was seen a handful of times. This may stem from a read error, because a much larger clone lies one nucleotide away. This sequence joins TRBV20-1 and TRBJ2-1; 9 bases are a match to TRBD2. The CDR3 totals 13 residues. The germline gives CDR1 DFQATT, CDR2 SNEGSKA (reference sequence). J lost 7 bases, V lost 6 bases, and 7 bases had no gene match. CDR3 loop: CSALAGAVNEQFF. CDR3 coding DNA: TGCAGTGCGTTAGCGGGAGCGGTGAATGAGCAGTTCTTC.

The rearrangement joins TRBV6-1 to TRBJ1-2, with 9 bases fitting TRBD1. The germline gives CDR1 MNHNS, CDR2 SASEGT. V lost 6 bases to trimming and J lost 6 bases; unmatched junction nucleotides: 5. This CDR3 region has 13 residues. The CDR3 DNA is TGTGCCAGCAGCCTTGGACAGGGGAATGGCTACACCTTC. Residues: CASSLGQGNGYTF.

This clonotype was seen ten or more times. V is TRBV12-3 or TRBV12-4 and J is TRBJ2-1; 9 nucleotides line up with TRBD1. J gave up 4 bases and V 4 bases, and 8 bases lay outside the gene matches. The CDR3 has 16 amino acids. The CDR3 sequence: CASSSFSGTGYNEQFF. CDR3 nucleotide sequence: TGTGCCAGCAGTTCGTTTTCCGGGACAGGGTACAATGAGCAGTTCTTC.

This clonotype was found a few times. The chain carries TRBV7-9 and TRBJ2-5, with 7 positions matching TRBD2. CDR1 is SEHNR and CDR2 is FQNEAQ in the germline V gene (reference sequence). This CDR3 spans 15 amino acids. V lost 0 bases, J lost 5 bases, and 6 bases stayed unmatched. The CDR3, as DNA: TGTGCCAGCAGCTTAGCGCTGGGAGGGATTGAGACCCAGTACTTC. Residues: CASSLALGGIETQYF.

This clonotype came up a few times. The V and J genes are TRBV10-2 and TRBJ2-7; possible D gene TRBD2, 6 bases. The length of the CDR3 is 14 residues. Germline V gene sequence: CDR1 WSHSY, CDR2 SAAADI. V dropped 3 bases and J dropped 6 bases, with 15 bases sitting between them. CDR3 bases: TGCGCCAGCAGTGAACGGGGGACCCGGGGCGAGCAGTACTTC. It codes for CASSERGTRGEQYF.

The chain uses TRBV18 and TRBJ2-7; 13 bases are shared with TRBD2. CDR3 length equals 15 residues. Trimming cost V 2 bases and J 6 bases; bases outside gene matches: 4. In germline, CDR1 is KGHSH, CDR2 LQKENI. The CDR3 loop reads CASSPKTSGRGEQYF. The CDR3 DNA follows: TGTGCCAGCTCACCAAAAACTAGCGGGAGGGGCGAGCAGTACTTC.

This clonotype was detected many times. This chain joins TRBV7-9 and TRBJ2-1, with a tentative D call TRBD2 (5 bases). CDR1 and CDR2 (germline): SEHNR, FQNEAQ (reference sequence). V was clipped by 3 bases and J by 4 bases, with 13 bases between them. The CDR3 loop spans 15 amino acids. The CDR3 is CASSFRDQRYNEQFF. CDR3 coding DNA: TGTGCCAGCAGCTTCCGGGATCAACGATACAATGAGCAGTTCTTC.

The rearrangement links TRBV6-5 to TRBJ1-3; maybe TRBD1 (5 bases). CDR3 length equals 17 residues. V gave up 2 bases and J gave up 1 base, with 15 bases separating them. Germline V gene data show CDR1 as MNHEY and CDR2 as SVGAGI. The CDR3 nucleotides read TGTGCCAGCAGTTACACTACCCCCCAGGGATCTGGAAACACCATATATTTT. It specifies CASSYTTPQGSGNTIYF.

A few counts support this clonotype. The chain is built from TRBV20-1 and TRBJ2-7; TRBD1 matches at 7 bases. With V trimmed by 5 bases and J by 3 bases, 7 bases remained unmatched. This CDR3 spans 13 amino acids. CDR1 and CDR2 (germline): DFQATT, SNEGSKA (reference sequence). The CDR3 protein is CSAFGTDDYEQYF. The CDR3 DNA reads TGCAGTGCTTTCGGGACAGACGACTACGAGCAGTACTTC.

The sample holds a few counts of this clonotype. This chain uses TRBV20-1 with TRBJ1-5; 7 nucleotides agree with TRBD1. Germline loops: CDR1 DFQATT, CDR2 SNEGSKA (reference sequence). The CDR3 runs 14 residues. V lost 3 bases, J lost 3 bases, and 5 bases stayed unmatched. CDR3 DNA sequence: TGCAGTGCTAGGGAGGGGGCCGTCAATCAGCCCCAGCATTTT. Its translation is CSAREGAVNQPQHF.

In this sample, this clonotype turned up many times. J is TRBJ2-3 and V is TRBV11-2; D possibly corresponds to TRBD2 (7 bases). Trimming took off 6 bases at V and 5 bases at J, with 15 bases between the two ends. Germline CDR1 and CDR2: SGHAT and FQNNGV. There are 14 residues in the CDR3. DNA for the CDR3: TGTGCCAGCAGTTTCAGTAGGGGGGGAGATACGCAGTATTTT. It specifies CASSFSRGGDTQYF.